This T cell receptor (beta chain) was observed in a study of CD8 T cells in Susac syndrome. Trimming removed 6 bases at V and 3 bases at J, with 14 bases between. The CDR3 contains 14 residues. Germline V gene data show CDR1 as SNHLY and CDR2 as FYNNEI. The study sequenced TCR beta in blood CD8+ and CD4+ T cells. Relapsing-remitting disease, either stable or active, was present in the multiple sclerosis controls, who were treatment-naive patients. Negative isolation yielded CD8+ and CD4+ T cells; FACS enriched TEMRA cells. A quantity of about 0.45 to 1 ug RNA underwent reverse transcription using random hexamers. immunoSEQ multiplex PCR amplified TCR beta CDR3 across 54 Vbeta, 13 Jbeta. MiXCR was run by TCRdb on the immunoSEQ multiplex PCR reads, yielding one entry per CDR3 protein. The sample yields about 290,000 distinct CDR3 sequences, around 89% seen once.

Sequencing input: CD8+ T cells from PBMCs. The sequence came from a human donor with multiple sclerosis. V is TRBV2 and J is TRBJ2-5; D is possibly TRBD1 (6 bases). CDR3 DNA sequence: TGTGCCAGCAGATCCTACAGGGTAGAAGAGACCCAGTACTTC. Protein sequence: CASRSYRVEETQYF.